This is a list of T cell receptor beta chains from one sample in a study of PD-L1 blockade in urothelial cancer. The method was immunoSEQ multiplex PCR; TCRdb's version includes in-frame clones alone and lacks a portion of them. The table lists some 77,000 clones, about nine tenths of them singletons. Sample: PBMCs, taken around atezolizumab (anti-PD-L1) treatment. These TCRs come from a woman between 65 and 79 years old with urothelial cancer. CDR3s include the opening cysteine and the closing phenylalanine or tryptophan. The D gene is left open where the match is weak. The size field is filled for only some rows; it gives once, few, many or a size class.

TRBD1	18	TRBV4-2	TRBJ2-4	-	CASSHPGQGGVAKNIQYF	TGTGCCAGCAGCCACCCGGGACAGGGGGGTGTAGCCAAAAACATTCAGTACTTC
-	14	TRBV5-4	TRBJ1-5	-	CASSRGGGNQPQHF	TGTGCCAGCAGCAGAGGGGGTGGCAATCAGCCCCAGCATTTT
-	14	TRBV5-1	TRBJ2-5	-	CASSVGTARETQYF	TGCGCCAGCAGCGTGGGAACAGCCCGGGAGACCCAGTACTTC
-	16	TRBV5-1	TRBJ2-2	once	CASSLLTGSNTGELFF	TGCGCCAGCAGCTTGCTCACAGGGTCGAACACCGGGGAGCTGTTTTTT
-	14	TRBV6-5	TRBJ2-1	-	CASKGVAKANEQFF	TGTGCCTCGAAGGGGGTAGCAAAAGCCAATGAGCAGTTCTTC
-	14	TRBV28	TRBJ2-3	-	CASSLGSRLDTQYF	TGTGCCAGCAGTTTAGGGTCCAGGCTAGATACGCAGTATTTT
-	13	TRBV2	TRBJ2-2	-	CASSAQATGELFF	TGTGCCAGCAGTGCTCAGGCCACCGGGGAGCTGTTTTTT
-	13	TRBV19	TRBJ2-7	-	CASSLGLVYEQYF	TGTGCCAGTAGTCTAGGGCTAGTCTACGAGCAGTACTTC
TRBD2	14	TRBV5-1	TRBJ2-1	-	CASSLVLAGGEQFF	TGCGCCAGCAGCTTGGTTCTAGCGGGAGGTGAGCAGTTCTTC
TRBD1	14	TRBV27	TRBJ1-5	-	CASSQGTGLQPQHF	TGTGCCAGCAGTCAGGGGACAGGGCTTCAGCCCCAGCATTTT
-	13	TRBV11-2	TRBJ1-4	-	CASSLGTDEKLFF	TGTGCCAGCAGCTTAGGAACGGATGAAAAACTGTTTTTT
TRBD1	13	TRBV29-1	TRBJ2-7	-	CSVADRGLYEQYF	TGCAGCGTAGCGGACAGGGGGCTTTACGAGCAGTACTTC
-	14	TRBV19	TRBJ1-4	few	CASSIGQGSEKLFF	TGTGCCAGTAGTATTGGGCAGGGGAGTGAAAAACTGTTTTTT
TRBD1	13	TRBV28	TRBJ1-2	-	CASSPDRGYGYTF	TGTGCCAGCAGTCCAGACAGGGGCTATGGCTACACCTTC
TRBD2	19	TRBV5-1	TRBJ2-1	-	CASSLNRGLAGVGPNEQFF	TGCGCCAGCAGCTTGAATAGGGGACTAGCGGGAGTCGGCCCGAATGAGCAGTTCTTC
TRBD1	14	TRBV19	TRBJ2-7	-	CASSSQGDPYEQYF	TGTGCCAGTAGTAGTCAGGGGGACCCTTACGAGCAGTACTTC
TRBD1	15	TRBV11-2	TRBJ2-1	-	CASSSGQGARNEQFF	TGTGCCAGCAGCTCCGGACAGGGGGCGAGGAATGAGCAGTTCTTC